This TCR beta chain stems from a study of shared clonotypes between healthy human individuals (dated by TCRdb to between 2020 and 2021). Turning to the overall study: The cohort included a few men and a couple of women between 18 and 49 years of age. For each donor, three plates each were used for CD4 naive and CD4 memory, two plates were used for CD8 naive, and one plate was used for CD8 memory. To estimate repertoire size and how much clonotype sharing occurs between individuals, the study deeply sequenced the blood TCR repertoires of roughly 5 healthy adults. To increase sequencing depth and limit assay-specific biases, TCR repertoire library preparation and sequencing were carried out by different laboratories using diverse techniques. Per donor, leukapheresis produced somewhere between about 0.94 and 10 billion PBMCs. Overall study outcomes, separate from this receptor: Rarefaction of sorted-subset datasets indicated incomplete sequencing despite the large sequencing depth. Because the study included only a small number of donors, the genetic and exposure-history diversity represented was limited. Sharing across several donors was observed for approximately 4.6% of naive CD4, over 3% of naive CD8, 2.3% of memory CD4, and roughly 0.4% of memory CD8 clonotypes. Compared with non-shared clonotypes, clonotypes shared by all four sorted-subset donors had higher generation probabilities. Larger estimated clonotype richness was generally found for naive subsets than for memory subsets. Sampling was limited to blood, and TCR repertoires in tissue likely differ from TCR repertoires in blood. Based on pairwise subsampling, the degree of clonotype sharing among donors was expected to be affected by sequencing depth.

Using the deep immunoSEQ assay, TCR CDR3 regions were amplified from genomic DNA by multiplex PCR. Genomic DNA extracted from each cell subset was distributed evenly over all wells of several immunoSEQ 96-well plates, and each plate served as one replicate. For sorted subsets, approximately 190 ng of genomic DNA, equivalent to some 33,000 T cell genomes, went into each replicate PCR. Purified libraries were quantified with a Qubit 3.0 fluorometer, sized on a Bioanalyzer 2100, and re-quantified with the KAPA Library Quantification kit. Every immunoSEQ 96-well plate was sequenced on a separate single-read 150-cycle Illumina NextSeq 550 flow cell. Processing in the source paper ran as follows. Because the immunoSEQ output included only junctional sequences and no quality scores, the filtering could not be the same as the filtering used for full-length reads. Sequences were annotated with PyIR, a Python wrapper for IgBLAST v1.9, and V/J genes and CDR3 were assigned using IMGT germline references. Reads were removed for weak V/J assignments (E-value above 1e-6), missing CDR3, stop codons, out-of-frame junctions, or ambiguous translated residues. V3J clonotypes were defined as sequences sharing an identical inferred V gene, J gene, and CDR3 amino acid sequence. To compute the percentage overlap between repertoires, the number of shared unique clonotypes was divided by the size of the smaller repertoire. Richness of each repertoire was evaluated using RTK rarefaction, the Chao1 estimator, and Recon v2.1 estimates of unobserved clonotypes. Generation probabilities were computed with OLGA for all TCRbeta clonotypes obtained by the gDNA method from several donors. Sourced from immuneACCESS, this table was stored by TCRdb with only in-frame sequences that have V and J called. A share of the clones is absent; for the studies checked, an unresolved V gene accounts for under half, and the remainder has no known explanation. V and J calls and clone size are those listed in that table; D and trimming were worked out from the DNA. The table for this sample lists around 2,000,000 clones; about 95% of them were counted only once. The ten top clones hold about 1.1% of the sample.

V lost 0 bases and J lost 2 bases; the stretch between them is 13 bases long. The germline V gene supplies CDR1 SGHDT and CDR2 YYEEEE. The CDR3 goes from the cysteine to the phenylalanine over 16 residues. The entry retains the CDR3 DNA only, 48 bases that are in frame from base 1. As concerns this clone: Its antigen specificity is not known. Per-nucleotide qualities are absent, and no much larger clonotype sits a single base away.

CD8 naive samples consisted of CD45RO-negative cells that were positively selected for CCR7, yielding a CD45RA+CCR7+ population without TemRA cells. The donors were healthy, HIV-negative adults who had no recently reported acute infections or vaccinations. Only Caucasian adults living in Nashville, Tennessee, USA were represented among the donors. Blood was obtained by leukapheresis, after which PBMCs were separated by Ficoll-Histopaque density gradient centrifugation and cryopreserved in liquid nitrogen vapor phase. Analytical flow cytometry was used to check the purity and quantity of each magnetically sorted T cell population. Genomic DNA was isolated from each sorted fraction and quantified by UV absorbance on a Nanodrop 2000c.

Sequencing used naive CD8+ T cells sorted from blood. What this sample's cell subset or site label stands for: CD45RA+CCR7+. The sequence derives from a man aged 18 to 35 in good health. The V gene is TRBV5-6 and the J gene is TRBJ2-3, with no confident D gene call. The CDR3 corresponds to CASSLGGLGITDTQYF. The DNA sequence reads TGTGCCAGCAGCTTGGGAGGTTTGGGTATCACAGATACGCAGTATTTT.